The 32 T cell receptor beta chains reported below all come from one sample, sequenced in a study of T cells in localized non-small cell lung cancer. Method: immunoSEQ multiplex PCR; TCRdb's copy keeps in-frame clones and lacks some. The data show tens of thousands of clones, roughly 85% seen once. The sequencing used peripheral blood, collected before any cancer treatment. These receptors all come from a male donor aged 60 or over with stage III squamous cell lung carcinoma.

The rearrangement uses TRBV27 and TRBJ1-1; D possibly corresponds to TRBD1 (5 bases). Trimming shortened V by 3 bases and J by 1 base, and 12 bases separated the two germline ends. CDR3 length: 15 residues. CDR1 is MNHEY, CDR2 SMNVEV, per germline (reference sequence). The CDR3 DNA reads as TGTGCCAGCAGTTTCCTAGGGACGGAGAACACTGAAGCTTTCTTT. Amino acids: CASSFLGTENTEAFF.

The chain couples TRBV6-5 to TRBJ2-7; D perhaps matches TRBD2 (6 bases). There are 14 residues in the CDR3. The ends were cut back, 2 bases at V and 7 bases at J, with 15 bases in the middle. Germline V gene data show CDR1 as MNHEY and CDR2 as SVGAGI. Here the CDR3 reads CASSYPTRSGEQYF. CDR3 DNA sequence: TGTGCCAGCAGTTACCCTACTAGGAGCGGGGAGCAGTACTTC.

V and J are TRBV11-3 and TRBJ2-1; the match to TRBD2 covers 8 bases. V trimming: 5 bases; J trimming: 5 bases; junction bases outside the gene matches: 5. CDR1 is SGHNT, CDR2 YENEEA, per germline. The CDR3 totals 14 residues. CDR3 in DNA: TGTGCCAGCAGCCAGACTAGCGACCACAATGAGCAGTTCTTC. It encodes CASSQTSDHNEQFF.

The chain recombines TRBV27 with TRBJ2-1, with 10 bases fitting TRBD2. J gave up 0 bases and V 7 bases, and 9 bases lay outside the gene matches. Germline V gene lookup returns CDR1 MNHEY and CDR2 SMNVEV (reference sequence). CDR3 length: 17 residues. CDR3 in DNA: TGTGCCAGCACCCTCAGTAGGACTAGCGGCTCCTACAATGAGCAGTTCTTC. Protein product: CASTLSRTSGSYNEQFF.

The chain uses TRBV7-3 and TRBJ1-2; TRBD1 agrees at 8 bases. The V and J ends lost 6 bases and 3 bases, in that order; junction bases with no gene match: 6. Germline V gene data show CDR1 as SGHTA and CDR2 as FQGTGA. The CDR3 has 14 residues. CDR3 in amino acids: CASSRTGTDYGYTF. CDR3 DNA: TGTGCCAGCAGTCGGACAGGGACGGACTATGGCTACACCTTC.

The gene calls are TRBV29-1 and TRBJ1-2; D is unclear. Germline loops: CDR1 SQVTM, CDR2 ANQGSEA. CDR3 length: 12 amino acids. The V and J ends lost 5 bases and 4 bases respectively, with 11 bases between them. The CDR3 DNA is TGCAGCGTTTATGGCCGTGTCTATGGCTACACCTTC. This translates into CSVYGRVYGYTF.

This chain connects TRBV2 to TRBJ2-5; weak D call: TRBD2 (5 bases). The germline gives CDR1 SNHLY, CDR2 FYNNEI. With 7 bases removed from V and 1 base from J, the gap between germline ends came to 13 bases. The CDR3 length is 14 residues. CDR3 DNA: TGTGCCAGCACCTCGAGCGGACCCCAAGAGACCCAGTACTTC. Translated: CASTSSGPQETQYF.

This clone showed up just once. CDR3 region: CASILSGPSTDTQYF. In DNA, the CDR3 is TGTGCCAGCATCCTTAGCGGGCCCAGCACAGATACGCAGTATTTT. The chain couples TRBV2 to TRBJ2-3; TRBD2 matches 7 bases. The CDR3 totals 15 residues. Germline trimming cut 7 bases from V and 0 bases from J; bases unmatched to any gene: 7. Germline-derived CDR1 and CDR2 are SNHLY and FYNNEI.

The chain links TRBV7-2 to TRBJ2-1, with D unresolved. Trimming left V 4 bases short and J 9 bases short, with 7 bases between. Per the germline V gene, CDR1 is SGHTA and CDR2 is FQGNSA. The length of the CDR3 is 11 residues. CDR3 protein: CASSSQSEQFF. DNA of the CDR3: TGTGCCAGCAGCTCTCAGTCTGAGCAGTTCTTC.

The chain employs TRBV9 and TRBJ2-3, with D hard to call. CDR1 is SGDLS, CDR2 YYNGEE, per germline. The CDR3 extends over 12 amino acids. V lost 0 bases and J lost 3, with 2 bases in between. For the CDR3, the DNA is TGTGCCAGCAGCGTAGAAACAGATACGCAGTATTTT. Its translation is CASSVETDTQYF. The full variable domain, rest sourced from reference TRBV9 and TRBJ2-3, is DSGVTQTPKHLITATGQRVTLRCSPRSGDLSVYWYQQSLDQGLQFLIQYYNGEERAKGNILERFSAQQFPDLHSELNLSSLELGDSALYFCASSVETDTQYFGPGTRLTVL.

CDR3 sequence (DNA): TGTGCCAGCAGTGGCTCCGGGACAGGGTATCCAGAGACCCAGTACTTC. This translates into CASSGSGTGYPETQYF. The rearrangement joins TRBV6-1 to TRBJ2-5; 9 bases agree with TRBD1. CDR1 is MNHNS, CDR2 SASEGT, per germline. CDR3 length: 16 amino acids. V shed 4 bases and J 4 bases; nucleotides not matched to a gene: 10.

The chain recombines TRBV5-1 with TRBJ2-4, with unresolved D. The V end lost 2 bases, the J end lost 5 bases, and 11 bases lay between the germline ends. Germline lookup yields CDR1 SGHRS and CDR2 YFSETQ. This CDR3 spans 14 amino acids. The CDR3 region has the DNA TGCGCCAGCAGCTTCAATTCTGCAGAAAACATTCAGTACTTC. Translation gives CASSFNSAENIQYF.

The CDR3 spells CASSIFPDRVVTEAFF. In DNA, the CDR3 is TGTGCCAGTAGTATATTCCCCGACAGGGTGGTGACTGAAGCTTTCTTT. V gene TRBV19 combines with J gene TRBJ1-1; 7 positions match TRBD1. Germline V lookup: CDR1 LNHDA, CDR2 SQIVND (reference sequence). The CDR3 is 16 residues long. Germline trimming cut 2 bases from V and 5 bases from J; bases unmatched to any gene: 11.

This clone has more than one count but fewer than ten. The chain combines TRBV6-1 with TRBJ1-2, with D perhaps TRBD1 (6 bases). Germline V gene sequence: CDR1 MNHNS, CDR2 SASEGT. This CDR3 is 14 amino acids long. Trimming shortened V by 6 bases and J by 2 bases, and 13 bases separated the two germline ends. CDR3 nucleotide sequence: TGTGCCAGCAGCCTACAGGGAATCAACTATGGCTACACCTTC. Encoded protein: CASSLQGINYGYTF.

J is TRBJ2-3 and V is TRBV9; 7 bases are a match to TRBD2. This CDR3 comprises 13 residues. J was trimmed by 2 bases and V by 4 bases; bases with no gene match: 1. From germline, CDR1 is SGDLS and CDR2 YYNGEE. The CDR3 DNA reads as TGTGCCAGCAGCCTAGCGGACACAGATACGCAGTATTTT. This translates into CASSLADTDTQYF.

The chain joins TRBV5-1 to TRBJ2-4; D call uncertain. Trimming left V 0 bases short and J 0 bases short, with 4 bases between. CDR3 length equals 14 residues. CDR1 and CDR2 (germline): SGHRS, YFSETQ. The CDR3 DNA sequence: TGCGCCAGCAGCTTGGGGACAGCCAAAAACATTCAGTACTTC. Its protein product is CASSLGTAKNIQYF.

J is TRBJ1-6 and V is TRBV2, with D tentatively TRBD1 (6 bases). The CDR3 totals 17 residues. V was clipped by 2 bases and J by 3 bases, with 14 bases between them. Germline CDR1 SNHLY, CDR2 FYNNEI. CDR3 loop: CASSEQTRTVYNSPLHF. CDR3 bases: TGTGCCAGCAGTGAACAGACTCGGACAGTCTATAATTCACCCCTCCACTTT.

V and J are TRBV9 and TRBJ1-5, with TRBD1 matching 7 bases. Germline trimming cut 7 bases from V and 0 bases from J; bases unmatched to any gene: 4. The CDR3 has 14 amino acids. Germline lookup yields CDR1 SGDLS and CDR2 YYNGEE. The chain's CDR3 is CASAQGGSNQPQHF. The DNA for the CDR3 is TGTGCCAGCGCCCAGGGGGGTAGCAATCAGCCCCAGCATTTT.

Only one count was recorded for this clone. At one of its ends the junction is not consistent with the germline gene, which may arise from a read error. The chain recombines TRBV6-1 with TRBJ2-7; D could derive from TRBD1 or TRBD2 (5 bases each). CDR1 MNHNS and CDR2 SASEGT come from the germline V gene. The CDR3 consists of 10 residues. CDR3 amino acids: CASSFPRGDF. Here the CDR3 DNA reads TGTGCCAGCAGTTTCCCACGAGGGGACTTC.

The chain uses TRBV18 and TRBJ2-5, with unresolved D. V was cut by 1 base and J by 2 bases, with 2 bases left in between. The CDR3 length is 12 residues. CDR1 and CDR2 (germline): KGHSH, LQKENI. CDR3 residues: CASSPRQETQYF. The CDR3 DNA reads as TGTGCCAGCTCACCACGGCAAGAGACCCAGTACTTC.

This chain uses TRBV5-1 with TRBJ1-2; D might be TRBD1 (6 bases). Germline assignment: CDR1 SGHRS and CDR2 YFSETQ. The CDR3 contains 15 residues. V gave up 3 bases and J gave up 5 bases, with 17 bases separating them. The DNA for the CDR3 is TGCGCCAGCAGCTCGCCTACGACAGGCCAATATGGCTACACCTTC. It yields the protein CASSSPTTGQYGYTF.

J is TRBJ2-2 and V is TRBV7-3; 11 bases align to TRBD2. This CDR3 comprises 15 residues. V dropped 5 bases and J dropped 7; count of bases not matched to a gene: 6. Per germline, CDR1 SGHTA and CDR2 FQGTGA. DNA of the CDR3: TGTGCCAGCAGCCCGACTAGCGGGGTGGGCGGGGAGCTGTTTTTT. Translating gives CASSPTSGVGGELFF. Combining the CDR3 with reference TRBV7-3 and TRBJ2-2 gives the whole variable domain GAGVSQTPSNKVTEKGKYVELRCDPISGHTALYWYRQSLGQGPEFLIYFQGTGAADDSGLPNDRFFAVRPEGSVSTLKIQRTERGDSAVYLCASSPTSGVGGELFFGEGSRLTVL.

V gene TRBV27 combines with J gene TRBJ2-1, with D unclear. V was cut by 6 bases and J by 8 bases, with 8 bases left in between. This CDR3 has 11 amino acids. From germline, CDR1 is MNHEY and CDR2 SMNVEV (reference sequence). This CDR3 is CASSTRDEQFF. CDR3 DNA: TGTGCCAGCAGCACCCGGGATGAGCAGTTCTTC.

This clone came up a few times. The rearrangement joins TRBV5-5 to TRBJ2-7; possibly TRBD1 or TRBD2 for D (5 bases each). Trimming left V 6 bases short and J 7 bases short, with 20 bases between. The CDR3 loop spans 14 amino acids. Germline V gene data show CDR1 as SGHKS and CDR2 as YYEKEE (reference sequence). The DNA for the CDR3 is TGTGCCAGCATCATGGGACCCTCGACGATGGAGCAGTACTTC. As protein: CASIMGPSTMEQYF.

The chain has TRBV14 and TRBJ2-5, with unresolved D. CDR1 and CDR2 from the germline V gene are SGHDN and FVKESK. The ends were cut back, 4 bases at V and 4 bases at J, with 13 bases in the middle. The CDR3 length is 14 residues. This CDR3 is CASSPNLGSETQYF. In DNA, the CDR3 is TGTGCCAGCAGCCCGAACTTGGGTTCAGAGACCCAGTACTTC.

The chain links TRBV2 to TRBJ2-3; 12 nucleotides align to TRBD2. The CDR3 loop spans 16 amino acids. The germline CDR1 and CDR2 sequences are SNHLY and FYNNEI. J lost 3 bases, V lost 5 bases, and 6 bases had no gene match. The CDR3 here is CASSSSGRAVTDTQYF. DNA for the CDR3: TGTGCCAGCAGTTCTAGCGGGAGGGCCGTAACAGATACGCAGTATTTT.

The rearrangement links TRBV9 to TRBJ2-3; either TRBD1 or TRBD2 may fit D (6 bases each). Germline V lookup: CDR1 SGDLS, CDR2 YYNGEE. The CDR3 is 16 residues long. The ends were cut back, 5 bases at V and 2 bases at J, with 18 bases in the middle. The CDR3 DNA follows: TGTGCCAGCAGTACCTTGGGGGGCGGACTCACAGATACGCAGTATTTT. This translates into CASSTLGGGLTDTQYF.

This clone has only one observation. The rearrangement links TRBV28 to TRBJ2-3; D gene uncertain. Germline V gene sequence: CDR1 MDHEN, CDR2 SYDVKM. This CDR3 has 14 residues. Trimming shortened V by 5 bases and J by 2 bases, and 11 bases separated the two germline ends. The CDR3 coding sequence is TGTGCCAGCAGTCCCCCCCCTAACACAGATACGCAGTATTTT. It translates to CASSPPPNTDTQYF. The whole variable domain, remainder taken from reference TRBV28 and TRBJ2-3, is DVKVTQSSRYLVKRTGEKVFLECVQDMDHENMFWYRQDPGLGLRLIYFSYDVKMKEKGDIPEGYSVSREKKERFSLILESASTNQTSMYLCASSPPPNTDTQYFGPGTRLTVL.

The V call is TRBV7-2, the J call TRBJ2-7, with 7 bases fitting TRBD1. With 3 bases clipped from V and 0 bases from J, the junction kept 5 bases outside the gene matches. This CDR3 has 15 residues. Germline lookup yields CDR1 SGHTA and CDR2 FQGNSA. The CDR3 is CASSFYAGGSYEQYF. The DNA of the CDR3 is TGTGCCAGCAGCTTTTATGCAGGGGGCTCCTACGAGCAGTACTTC.

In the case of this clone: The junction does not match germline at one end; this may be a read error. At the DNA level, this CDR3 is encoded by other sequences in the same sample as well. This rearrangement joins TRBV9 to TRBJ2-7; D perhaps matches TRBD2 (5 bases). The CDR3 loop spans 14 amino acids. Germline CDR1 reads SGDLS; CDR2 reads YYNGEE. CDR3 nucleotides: TGTGCCAGCAGCGTAGCTGTGGACTCCTACGAACAGTACTTC. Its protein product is CASSVAVDSYEQYF.

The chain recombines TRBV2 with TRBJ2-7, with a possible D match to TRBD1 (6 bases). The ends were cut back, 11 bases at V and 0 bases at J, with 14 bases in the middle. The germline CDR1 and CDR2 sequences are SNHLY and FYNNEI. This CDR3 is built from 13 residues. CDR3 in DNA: TGTGCCCTAGAGACAGGCAGCTCCTACGAGCAGTACTTC. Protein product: CALETGSSYEQYF. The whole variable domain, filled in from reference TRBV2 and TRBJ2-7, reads EPEVTQTPSHQVTQMGQEVILRCVPISNHLYFYWYRQILGQKVEFLVSFYNNEISEKSEIFDDQFSVERPDGSNFTLKIRSTKLEDSAMYFCALETGSSYEQYFGPGTRLTVT.

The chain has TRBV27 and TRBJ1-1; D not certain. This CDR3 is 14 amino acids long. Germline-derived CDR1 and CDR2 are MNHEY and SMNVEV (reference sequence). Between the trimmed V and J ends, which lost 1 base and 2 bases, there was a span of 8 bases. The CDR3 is CASSLWADNTEAFF. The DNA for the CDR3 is TGTGCCAGCAGTTTATGGGCAGATAACACTGAAGCTTTCTTT.